Each of the 6 T cell receptor beta chains below was sequenced from the same sample in a study of Tregs in tolerant kidney transplant recipients. Mixed chimerism was transient after nonmyeloablative marrow transplants from related graft donors. Some clones are missing from TCRdb's copy, which holds only in-frame ones; the method was immunoSEQ multiplex PCR. The sample has more than 90,000 clones; over 85% are singletons. The sequences come from CD4+ T cells from blood (PBMCs), collected 12 months after the transplant. These receptors were collected from a human patient who received a combined kidney and bone marrow transplant. Some of the T cells might come from the graft donor.

This sequence joins TRBV5-1 and TRBJ1-2; TRBD1 agrees at 9 bases. Trimming took 4 bases from V and 7 from J; bases not matched to a gene: 8. Germline V lookup: CDR1 SGHRS, CDR2 YFSETQ. This CDR3 spans 14 amino acids. Written as DNA, the CDR3 is TGCGCCAGCAGCAACCGGGACAGGGTCTTTGGCTACACCTTC. This encodes CASSNRDRVFGYTF.

The V gene is TRBV30, the J gene TRBJ2-1; tentatively, D is TRBD1 (6 bases). The CDR3 has 16 amino acids. The V end was cut by 3 bases, the J end by 0 bases, with 15 bases between. Per the germline V gene, CDR1 is GTSNPN and CDR2 is SVGIG (reference sequence). This CDR3 is CAWRAYTGFSYNEQFF. The DNA of the CDR3 is TGTGCCTGGAGAGCCTATACAGGGTTCTCCTACAATGAGCAGTTCTTC.

The chain links TRBV29-1 to TRBJ2-5; possibly TRBD1 for D (5 bases). The assigned J gene may be wrong: the sequence end matches TRBJ2-7 better. This CDR3 is 12 amino acids long. CDR1 SQVTM and CDR2 ANQGSEA come from the germline V gene. The CDR3 is CSVGGRDYEQYF. CDR3 sequence (DNA): TGCAGCGTTGGAGGCAGGGACTACGAGCAGTACTTC.

The V and J genes are TRBV27 and TRBJ2-3; a weak D match, TRBD1 (5 bases). V was shortened by 0 bases and J by 4 bases, with 8 bases between the two germline ends. The CDR3 consists of 14 residues. CDR1 and CDR2 (germline): MNHEY, SMNVEV (reference sequence). The CDR3, as DNA: TGTGCCAGCAGTTTATCTGGCAGGGCAGATACGCAGTATTTT. Protein sequence: CASSLSGRADTQYF.

The gene calls are TRBV30 and TRBJ2-2; TRBD2 matches at 11 bases. CDR3 length equals 15 residues. The J segment lost 7 bases and the V segment lost 2 bases, leaving 6 bases of the junction unmatched. Germline-derived CDR1 and CDR2 are GTSNPN and SVGIG (reference sequence). CDR3 residues: CAWSRLAGSGGELFF. The CDR3 DNA follows: TGTGCCTGGAGTCGACTAGCGGGATCGGGCGGGGAGCTGTTTTTT.

This CDR3 reads CASSYHRGDKETQYF. CDR3 nucleotides: TGTGCCAGCAGCTACCACAGGGGCGACAAAGAGACCCAGTACTTC. The chain employs TRBV27 and TRBJ2-5; 7 bases are a match to TRBD1. This CDR3 spans 15 amino acids. V lost 6 bases to trimming and J lost 3 bases; unmatched junction nucleotides: 10. Germline lookup yields CDR1 MNHEY and CDR2 SMNVEV (reference sequence).